This entry describes one TCR beta chain. What it recognizes is unknown. The sample comes from a study of spatial heterogeneity in lung cancer. Turning to the study itself: Donors were some 72 untreated early-stage non-small cell lung cancer patients. Sequencing was performed on follow-up PBMC samples when available, collected at a median of roughly two years after resection.

TCRdb analysed the 5' RACE reads with MiXCR anew, one entry per CDR3 protein. The profile shows 25,000 to 35,000 distinct CDR3 sequences, 10% of them singletons. Overall study results and limits: Ubiquitous, expanded tumor-derived TCRs were more frequently observed in blood at resection than at follow-up.

Documented time point: blood at routine non-recurrence follow-up after resection. Extraction of whole RNA from tumor, nontumor lung or frozen PBMC preceded unsorted sequencing. This sequence originates from a female donor with early-stage non-small cell lung cancer. The sequencing here drew on PBMCs, taken at follow-up.

The CDR3 is CASSPNRGRVNTGELFF. CDR3 sequence (DNA): TGTGCCAGCAGCCCAAACCGGGGCAGGGTTAACACCGGGGAGCTGTTTTTT. The chain employs TRBV11-1 and TRBJ2-2; the D call may be TRBD1 or TRBD2 (5 bases each). CDR3 length equals 17 residues. V shed 5 bases and J shed 2 bases, with 18 bases lying between them. Germline CDR1 reads SGHAT; CDR2 reads FQDESV (reference sequence).